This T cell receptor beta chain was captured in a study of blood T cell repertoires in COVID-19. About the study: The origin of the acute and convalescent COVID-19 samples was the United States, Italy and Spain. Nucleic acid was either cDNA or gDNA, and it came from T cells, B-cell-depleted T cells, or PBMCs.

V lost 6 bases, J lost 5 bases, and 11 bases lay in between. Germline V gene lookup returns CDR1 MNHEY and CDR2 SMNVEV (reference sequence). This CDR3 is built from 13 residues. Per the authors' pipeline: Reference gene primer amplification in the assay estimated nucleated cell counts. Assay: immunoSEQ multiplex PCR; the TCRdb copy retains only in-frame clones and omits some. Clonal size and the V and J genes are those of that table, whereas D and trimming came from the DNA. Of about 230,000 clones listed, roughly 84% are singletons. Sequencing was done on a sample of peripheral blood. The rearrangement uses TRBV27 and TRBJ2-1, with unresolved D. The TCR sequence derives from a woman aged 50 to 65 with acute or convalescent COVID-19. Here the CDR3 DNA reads TGTGCCAGCAGCTACGCCGGTGACAATGAGCAGTTCTTC. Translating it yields CASSYAGDNEQFF.